Listed below are T cell receptor beta chains from one sample, sequenced in a study of OX40 agonist ivuxolimab in advanced cancers. Profiling relied on immunoSEQ multiplex PCR, and the TCRdb table lists in-frame clones only, not all of them. The table includes 45,000 to 50,000 clones, roughly 91% detected once. Sequences were derived from CD4+ or CD8+ T cells sorted from blood, sampled in a trial of the OX40 agonist ivuxolimab. These TCRs come from an adult with an advanced solid tumor such as melanoma, head and neck, liver or kidney cancer. The CDR3 runs from the conserved cysteine through the conserved F or W. The D gene is left open where the match is weak. Rows may omit the clone size; those that give it use once, few, many or a size class.

>-|TRBJ1-3|-|TRBV7-6
CASSLYPSSGNTIYF
TGTGCCAGCAGCTTATACCCCAGCTCTGGAAACACCATATATTTT
>-|TRBJ1-2|-|TRBV4-1
CASSQEHTGLSGYTF
TGCGCCAGCAGCCAAGAACATACAGGGTTGAGCGGCTACACCTTC
>-|TRBJ2-7|-|TRBV6-6
CASSYRGSYEQYF
TGTGCCAGCAGTTACCGGGGTAGCTACGAGCAGTACTTC
>TRBD1|TRBJ1-3|-|TRBV4-1
CASSQVTGYSGNTIYF
TGCGCCAGCAGCCAAGTGACAGGGTATTCTGGAAACACCATATATTTT
>TRBD1|TRBJ2-1|once|TRBV7-9
CASSFGQVRDEQFF
TGTGCCAGCAGCTTTGGACAGGTCAGGGATGAGCAGTTCTTC
>-|TRBJ2-5|once|TRBV6-5
CASSPLGGETQYF
TGTGCCAGCAGTCCCCTAGGGGGGGAGACCCAGTACTTC
>TRBD1|TRBJ2-3|once|TRBV10-1
CASSGSGTVSTDTQYF
TGCGCCAGCAGTGGATCCGGGACAGTGAGCACAGATACGCAGTATTTT
>-|TRBJ1-6|-|TRBV6-1
CASSHGAYNSPLHF
TGTGCCAGCTCCCATGGGGCCTATAATTCACCCCTCCACTTT
>-|TRBJ2-5|-|TRBV6-6
CASSRGDPGETQYF
TGTGCCAGCAGCCGCGGGGACCCCGGGGAGACCCAGTACTTC
>-|TRBJ2-1|-|TRBV18
CASSPPTTENEQFF
TGTGCCAGCTCACCCCCGACGACTGAGAATGAGCAGTTCTTC
>-|TRBJ1-1|-|TRBV28
CASSLPGTQNTEAFF
TGTGCCAGCAGTTTGCCCGGGACACAGAACACTGAAGCTTTCTTT
>-|TRBJ2-6|-|TRBV30
CAWSFGGRSGANVLTF
TGTGCCTGGAGTTTCGGGGGGCGATCTGGGGCCAACGTCCTGACTTTC
>-|TRBJ1-5|-|TRBV6-5
CASRIDRISNQPQHF
TGTGCCAGCAGGATTGACAGGATTAGCAATCAGCCCCAGCATTTT
>-|TRBJ2-5|-|TRBV5-6
CASSYAQTQYF
TGTGCCAGCAGCTACGCACAGACCCAGTACTTC
>TRBD1|TRBJ1-2|-|TRBV4-1
CASSQGLGTGGDGYTF
TGCGCCAGCAGCCAAGGCCTCGGGACAGGGGGAGATGGCTACACCTTC
>-|TRBJ2-5|-|TRBV9
CASSVEVGQETQYF
TGTGCCAGCAGCGTAGAGGTGGGGCAAGAGACCCAGTACTTC
>-|TRBJ2-1|-|TRBV19
CASSIALRSEQFF
TGTGCCAGTAGTATAGCCCTGCGGAGTGAGCAGTTCTTC